Listed here is a single TCR beta chain. These data belong to a study of blood T cell repertoires in COVID-19. Study background: In each case, the material was cDNA or gDNA derived from T cells, B-cell-depleted T cells, or PBMCs.

Generated by immunoSEQ multiplex PCR, the TCRdb table keeps only in-frame clones and is missing some. The sample lists about 260,000 clones; around 92% were seen once. The CDR3 has 13 residues. The V gene's germline CDR1 is SQVTM and CDR2 ANQGSEA. The V end lost 4 bases, the J end lost 7 bases, and 17 bases lay between the germline ends. The chain combines TRBV29-1 with TRBJ2-7; the D is unclear. This TCR was recovered from a person aged 18 to 35 with COVID-19, enrolled during active disease. Sequencing was done on a sample of peripheral blood. CDR3 DNA: TGCAGCGTTGTAATTGAGGATCTCCTTGAGCAGTACTTC. Translation gives CSVVIEDLLEQYF.